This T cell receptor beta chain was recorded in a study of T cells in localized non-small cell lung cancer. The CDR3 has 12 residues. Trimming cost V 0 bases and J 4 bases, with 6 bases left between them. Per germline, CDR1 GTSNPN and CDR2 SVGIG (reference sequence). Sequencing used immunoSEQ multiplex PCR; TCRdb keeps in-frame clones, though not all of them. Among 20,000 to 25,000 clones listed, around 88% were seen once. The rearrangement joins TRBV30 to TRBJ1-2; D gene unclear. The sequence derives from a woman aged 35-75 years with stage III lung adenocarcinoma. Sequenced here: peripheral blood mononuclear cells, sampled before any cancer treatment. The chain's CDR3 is CAWSVRVYGYTF. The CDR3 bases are TGTGCCTGGAGTGTACGTGTCTATGGCTACACCTTC.